This T cell receptor (beta chain) was obtained from a study of control samples from healthy donors and cancer patients. Libraries were prepared by immunoSEQ multiplex PCR; TCRdb keeps only in-frame clonotypes and omits some of them. This sample carries over 100,000 clones, approximately 92% of them seen once, and the ten largest clones take 2% to 3%. In germline, CDR1 is MDHEN, CDR2 SYDVKM. The germline V and J ends were trimmed by 3 bases and 3 bases, with 23 bases remaining between them. CDR3 size: 18 residues. Sequenced material: blood. The TCR was taken from a man aged 35 to 55 in good health. This chain links TRBV28 with TRBJ1-1, with D possibly TRBD1 on 5 matching bases. CDR3 nucleotide sequence: TGTGCCAGCAGTTTTCCATTTGTTCTGGGGCGTTTCTACACTGAAGCTTTCTTT. It encodes CASSFPFVLGRFYTEAFF. Variable domain in full (rest from reference TRBV28 and TRBJ1-1): DVKVTQSSRYLVKRTGEKVFLECVQDMDHENMFWYRQDPGLGLRLIYFSYDVKMKEKGDIPEGYSVSREKKERFSLILESASTNQTSMYLCASSFPFVLGRFYTEAFFGQGTRLTVV.